This paragraph reports one T cell receptor (beta chain). These data originate in a study of blood T cell repertoires in COVID-19. Study summary: Sites in the United States, Italy and Spain provided acute and convalescent COVID-19 samples.

Authors' analysis steps: Amplification with reference gene primers provided the estimates of nucleated cell counts. Method: immunoSEQ multiplex PCR; TCRdb's copy keeps in-frame clones and lacks some. The V and J calls and the clone size are those of that table, but D and trimming were determined from the DNA. Here the sample spans approximately 300,000 clones, about 89% being singletons. Researchers sorted participants into cohorts using their self-reported clinical history. The receptor comes from a woman aged 18-29 years who had recovered from COVID-19. Sequencing was done on a sample of PBMCs or T cells enriched from blood (not recorded which).

In DNA, the CDR3 is TGTGCCAGTAGTATAGATTGGAGAGCCTACGAGCAGTACTTC. Protein product: CASSIDWRAYEQYF. V usage is TRBV19 and J usage is TRBJ2-7; D uncertain. This CDR3 region has 14 residues. V lost 0 bases and J lost 2, with 8 bases in between. Germline V CDR1 and CDR2: LNHDA, SQIVND (reference sequence).